This TCR beta chain comes out of a study of blood T cell repertoires in COVID-19. At the level of the study: From the United States, Italy and Spain came samples of acute and convalescent COVID-19.

Original methodology: Reference gene primer amplification in the assay estimated nucleated cell counts. Some clones are missing from TCRdb's copy, which holds only in-frame ones; the method was immunoSEQ multiplex PCR. Clone size and V and J calls were adopted from that table, with D and trimming inferred from the DNA. The repertoire includes 30,000 to 45,000 clones, over 60% of them detected once, and 2% sits in the top ten. The CDR3 extends over 14 amino acids. Trimming removed 0 bases at V and 7 bases at J, with 12 bases between. Germline V gene sequence: CDR1 SGHTA, CDR2 FQGNSA. The clonotype originates from a man in his sixties with active COVID-19. This chain uses TRBV7-2 with TRBJ1-2; D is unclear. Sequenced input: peripheral blood. The CDR3 region is CASSLAGRIGGYTF. Written as DNA, the CDR3 is TGTGCCAGCAGCTTAGCAGGGAGGATCGGTGGCTACACCTTC.